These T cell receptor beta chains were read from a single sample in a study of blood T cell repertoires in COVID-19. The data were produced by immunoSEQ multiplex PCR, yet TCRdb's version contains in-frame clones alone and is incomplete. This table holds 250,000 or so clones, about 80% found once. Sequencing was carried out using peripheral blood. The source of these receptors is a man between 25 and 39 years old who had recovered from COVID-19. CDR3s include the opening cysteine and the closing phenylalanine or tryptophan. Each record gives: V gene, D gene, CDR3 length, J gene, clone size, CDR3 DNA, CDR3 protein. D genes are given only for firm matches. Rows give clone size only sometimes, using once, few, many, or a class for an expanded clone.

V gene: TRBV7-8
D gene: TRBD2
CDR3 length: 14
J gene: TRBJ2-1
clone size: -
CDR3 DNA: TGTGCCAGCGGGGGACTAGCGGAAGGAGGTGAGCAGTTCTTC
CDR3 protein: CASGGLAEGGEQFF

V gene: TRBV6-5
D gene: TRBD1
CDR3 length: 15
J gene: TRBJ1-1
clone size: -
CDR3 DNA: TGTGCCAGCAGCGGACTAACAGGGGCGATCACTGAAGCTTTCTTT
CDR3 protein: CASSGLTGAITEAFF

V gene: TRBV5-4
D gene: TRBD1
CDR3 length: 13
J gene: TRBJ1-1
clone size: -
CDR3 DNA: TGTGCCAGCAGCCAACAGGGGTGGACTGAAGCTTTCTTT
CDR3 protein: CASSQQGWTEAFF

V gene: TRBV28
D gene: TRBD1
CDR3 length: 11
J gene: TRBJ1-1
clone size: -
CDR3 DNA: TGTGCCAGCCGACAGGGCTTAGGAGCTTTCTTT
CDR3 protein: CASRQGLGAFF

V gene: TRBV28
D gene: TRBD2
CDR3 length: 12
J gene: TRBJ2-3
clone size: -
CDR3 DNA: TGTGCCAGCAGCACTAGCGGAGATACGCAGTATTTT
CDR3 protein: CASSTSGDTQYF

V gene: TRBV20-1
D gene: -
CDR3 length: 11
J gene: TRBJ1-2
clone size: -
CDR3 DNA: TGCAGTGCCACCCGACGAGGGGGCTACACCTTC
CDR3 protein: CSATRRGGYTF

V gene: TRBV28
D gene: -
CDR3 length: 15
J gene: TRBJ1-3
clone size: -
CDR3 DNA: TGTGCCAGCAGACCTGAAGCAGGGGCCGGAAACACCATATATTTT
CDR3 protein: CASRPEAGAGNTIYF

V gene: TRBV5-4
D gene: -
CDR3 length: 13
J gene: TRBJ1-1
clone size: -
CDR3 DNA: TGTGCCAGCAGCTTGGTTCAGGGGACTGAAGCTTTCTTT
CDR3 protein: CASSLVQGTEAFF

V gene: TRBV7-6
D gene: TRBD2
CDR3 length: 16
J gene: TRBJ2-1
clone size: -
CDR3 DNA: TGTGCCAGCAGCCCACGTATTGCGGGGGGGCTAGGTGAGCAGTTCTTC
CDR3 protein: CASSPRIAGGLGEQFF

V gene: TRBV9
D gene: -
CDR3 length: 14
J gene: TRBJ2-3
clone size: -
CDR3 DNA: TGTGCCAGCACCAGGGGTGCCGGCACAGATACGCAGTATTTT
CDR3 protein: CASTRGAGTDTQYF

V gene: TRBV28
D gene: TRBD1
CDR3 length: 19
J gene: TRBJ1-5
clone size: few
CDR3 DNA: TGTGCCAGCAGTTTGCGCCGTAGGACAGGGGAGTATAGCAATCAGCCCCAGCATTTT
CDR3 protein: CASSLRRRTGEYSNQPQHF

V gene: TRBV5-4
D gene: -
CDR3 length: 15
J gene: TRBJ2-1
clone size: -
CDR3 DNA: TGTGCCAGCAGCTTGGTAGGGAGAGTAAACAATGAGCAGTTCTTC
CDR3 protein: CASSLVGRVNNEQFF

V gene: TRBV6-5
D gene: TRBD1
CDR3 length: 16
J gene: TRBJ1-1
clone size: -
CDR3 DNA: TGTGCCAGCAGTTACGGGACAGGGCTGCTGAACACTGAAGCTTTCTTT
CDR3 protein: CASSYGTGLLNTEAFF

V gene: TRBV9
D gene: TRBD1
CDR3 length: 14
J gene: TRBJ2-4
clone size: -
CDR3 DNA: TGTGCCAGCAGCGTGACGGGACAGGACAACATTCAGTACTTC
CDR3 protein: CASSVTGQDNIQYF

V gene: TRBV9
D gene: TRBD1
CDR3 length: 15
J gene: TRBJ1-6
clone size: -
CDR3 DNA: TGTGCCAGCAGACCCGGGACAGGGCGGGATTCACCCCTCCACTTT
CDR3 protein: CASRPGTGRDSPLHF

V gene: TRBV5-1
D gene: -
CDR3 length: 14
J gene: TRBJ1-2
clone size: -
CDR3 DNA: TGCGCCAGCAGCCTGGGGCAGGGACACCATGGCTACACCTTC
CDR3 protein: CASSLGQGHHGYTF

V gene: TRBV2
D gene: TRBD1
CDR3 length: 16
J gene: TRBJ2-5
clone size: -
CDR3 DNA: TGTGCCAGCAGTACCGGACAGGGGGGAGGAGGAGAGACCCAGTACTTC
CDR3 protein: CASSTGQGGGGETQYF

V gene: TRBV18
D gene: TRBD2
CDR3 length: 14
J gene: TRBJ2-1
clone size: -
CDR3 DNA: TGTGCCAGCTCCATAGGGACTACTTACAATGAGCAGTTCTTC
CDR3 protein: CASSIGTTYNEQFF

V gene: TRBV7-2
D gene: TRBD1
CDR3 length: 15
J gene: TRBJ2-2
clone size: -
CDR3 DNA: TGTGCCAGCAGCTTAAGACAGGGGGTAACCGGGGAGCTGTTTTTT
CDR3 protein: CASSLRQGVTGELFF

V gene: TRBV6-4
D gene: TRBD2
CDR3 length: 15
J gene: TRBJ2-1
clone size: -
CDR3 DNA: TGTGCCAGCAGTGACGGAGCGGGGGGGCTCAATGAGCAGTTCTTC
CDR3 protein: CASSDGAGGLNEQFF

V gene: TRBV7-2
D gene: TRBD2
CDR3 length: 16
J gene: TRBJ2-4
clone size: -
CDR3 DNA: TGTGCCAGCAGCTCCCCCAGCGGGGGGGCTGAAAACATTCAGTACTTC
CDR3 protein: CASSSPSGGAENIQYF

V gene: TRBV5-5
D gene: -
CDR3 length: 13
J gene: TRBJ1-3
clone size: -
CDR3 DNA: TGTGCCAGCAGCTTGGCGTCCCTAAACACCATATATTTT
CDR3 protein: CASSLASLNTIYF

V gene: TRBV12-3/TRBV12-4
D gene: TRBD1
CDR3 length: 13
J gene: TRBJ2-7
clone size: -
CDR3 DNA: TGTGCCAGCGCCGGGACAGGTACCTACGAGCAGTACTTC
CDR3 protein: CASAGTGTYEQYF

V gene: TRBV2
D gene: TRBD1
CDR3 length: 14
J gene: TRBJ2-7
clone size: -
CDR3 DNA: TGTGCCAGCAGTTTCCAGGGGGCCTTGGGGGAGCAGTACTTC
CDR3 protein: CASSFQGALGEQYF

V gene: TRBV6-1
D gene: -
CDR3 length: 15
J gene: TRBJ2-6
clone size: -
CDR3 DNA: TGTGCCAGCAGTGAATACGGGATTGGGGCCAACGTCCTGACTTTC
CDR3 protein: CASSEYGIGANVLTF

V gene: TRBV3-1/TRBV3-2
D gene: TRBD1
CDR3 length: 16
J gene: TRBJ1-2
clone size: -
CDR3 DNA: TGTGCCAGCAGCCGATCCGGGACAGGGATACACTATGGCTACACCTTC
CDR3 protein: CASSRSGTGIHYGYTF

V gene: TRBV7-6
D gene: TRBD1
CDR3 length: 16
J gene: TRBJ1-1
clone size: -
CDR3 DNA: TGTGCCAGCAGCTCCGCCGGACAGGGGGCGGTTGCTGAAGCTTTCTTT
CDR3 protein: CASSSAGQGAVAEAFF

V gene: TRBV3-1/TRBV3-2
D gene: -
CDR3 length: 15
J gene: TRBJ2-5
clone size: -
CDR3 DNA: TGTGCCAGCAGCTGGGGGCGAATCCGGCAAGAGACCCAGTACTTC
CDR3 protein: CASSWGRIRQETQYF

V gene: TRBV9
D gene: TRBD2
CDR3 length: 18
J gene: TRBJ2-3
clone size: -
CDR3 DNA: TGTGCCAGCAGCGCCTCCGAGGTTAGCGGGGGGGTTACAGATACGCAGTATTTT
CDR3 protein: CASSASEVSGGVTDTQYF